In its sample, the clone carrying this TCR beta chain was seen a few times. The antigen is not known. CDR1 and CDR2 (germline): SGHRS, YFSETQ. This CDR3 region has 15 residues. V lost 6 bases to trimming and J lost 3 bases; unmatched junction nucleotides: 6. The TCRbeta library incorporated unique molecular identifiers. Each CDR3 protein is one row after TCRdb ran MiXCR on the PCR reads. This table holds hundreds of thousands of distinct CDR3 sequences, around 13% found once. This record belongs to a study of T-cell reconstitution after alpha-beta-depleted transplantation in children. Findings of the study overall: Several hundred expanded graft clones reportedly supplied alpha-beta T cells about two months after transplant. T-cell counts and diversity at one year following transplant were attributed mainly to newly produced T cells.

V gene TRBV5-1 combines with J gene TRBJ2-5, with 12 bases identical to TRBD2. This TCR came from a girl aged 2 to 9 with congenital amegakaryocytic thrombocytopenia, due to receive a stem cell transplant. The sample was PBMCs, taken before TCRalphabeta/CD19-depleted stem cell transplant. CDR3 nucleotide sequence: TGCGCCAGCACCCAGACTAGCGGGAGTAAAGAGACCCAGTACTTC. As protein: CASTQTSGSKETQYF.